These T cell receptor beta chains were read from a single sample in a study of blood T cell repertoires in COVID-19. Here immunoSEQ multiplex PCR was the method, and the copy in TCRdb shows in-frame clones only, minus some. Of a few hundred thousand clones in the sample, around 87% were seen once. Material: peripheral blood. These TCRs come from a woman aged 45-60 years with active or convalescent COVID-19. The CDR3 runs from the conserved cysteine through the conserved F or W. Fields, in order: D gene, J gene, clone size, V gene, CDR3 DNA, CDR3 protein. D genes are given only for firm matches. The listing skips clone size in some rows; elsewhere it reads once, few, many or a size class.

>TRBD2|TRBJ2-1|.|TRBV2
TGTGCCAGCAGCCGGACTAGCGGGACCACCTACAATGAGCAGTTCTTC
CASSRTSGTTYNEQFF
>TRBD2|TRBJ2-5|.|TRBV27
TGTGCCAGCAGTTTTTTGTGGGAGGGCCTAGGGGAGACCCAGTACTTC
CASSFLWEGLGETQYF
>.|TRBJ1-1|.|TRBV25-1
TGTGCCAGCAGTGCGGCAGGGGAGTTCACTGAAGCTTTCTTT
CASSAAGEFTEAFF
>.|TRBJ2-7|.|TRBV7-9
TGTGCCAGCAGCTTAGAACAGGGGAGGTTCGAGCAGTACTTC
CASSLEQGRFEQYF
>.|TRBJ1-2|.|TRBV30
TGTGCCTGGAGTGTGGACAGCGGCTACACCTTC
CAWSVDSGYTF
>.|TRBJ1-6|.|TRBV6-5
TGTGCCAGCAGTTACTCGAGCAATTCACCCCTCCACTTT
CASSYSSNSPLHF
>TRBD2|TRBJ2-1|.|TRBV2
TGTGCCAGCAGTGCGAGGAAACTAGCGCCCTACAATGAGCAGTTCTTC
CASSARKLAPYNEQFF
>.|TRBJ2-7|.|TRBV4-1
TGCGCCAGCAGCGCATACCTCAGGGCCGGCTACGAGCAGTACTTC
CASSAYLRAGYEQYF
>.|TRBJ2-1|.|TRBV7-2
TGTGCCAGCAGCCCTAGCGTGAACTACAATGAGCAGTTCTTC
CASSPSVNYNEQFF
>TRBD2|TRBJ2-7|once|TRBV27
TGTGCCAGCAGTTTATTGGCTAGCGGGAGGATGTCCTACGAGCAGTACTTC
CASSLLASGRMSYEQYF
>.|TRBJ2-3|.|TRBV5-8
TGTGCCAGCAGCTTGGTTAAGGGGGATACGCAGTATTTT
CASSLVKGDTQYF
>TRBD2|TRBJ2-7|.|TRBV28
TGTGCCAGCAACCGACCCGGGACTAGCGGGATCGGGCAGTACTTC
CASNRPGTSGIGQYF
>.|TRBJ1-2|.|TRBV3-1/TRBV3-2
TGTGCCAGCAGCCAAACAGGCCGTATTCACACCTTC
CASSQTGRIHTF
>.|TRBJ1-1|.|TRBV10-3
TGTGCCATCAGTGAGTCTACCGGCGGGGGTACGAACACTGAAGCTTTCTTT
CAISESTGGGTNTEAFF
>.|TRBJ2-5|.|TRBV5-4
TGTGCCAGCAGCTTGGGCCGGGGTCAGACCCAGTACTTC
CASSLGRGQTQYF
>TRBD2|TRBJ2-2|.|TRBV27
TGTGCCAGCAGTTCCCGAGGGAGTAGCGGGGGGAATCGGAACACCGGGGAGCTGTTTTTT
CASSSRGSSGGNRNTGELFF
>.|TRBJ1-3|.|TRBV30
TGTGCCTGGAGTGTAACCCCGGCGGGCTCTGGAAACACCATATATTTT
CAWSVTPAGSGNTIYF
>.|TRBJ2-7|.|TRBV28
TGTGCCAGCAGTTTATACAGGAACTACGAGCAGTACTTC
CASSLYRNYEQYF
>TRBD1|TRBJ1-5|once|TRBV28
TGTGCCAGCAGTTCCGGACAGGGGAACAATCAGCCCCAGCATTTT
CASSSGQGNNQPQHF
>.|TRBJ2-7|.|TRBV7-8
TGTGCCAGCAGCTTACCAGTTACCTACGAGCAGTACTTC
CASSLPVTYEQYF
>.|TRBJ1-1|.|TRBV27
TGTGCCAGCAGTTCGGAGATGGGCACTGAAGCTTTCTTT
CASSSEMGTEAFF
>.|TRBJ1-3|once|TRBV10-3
TGTGCCATCAGTGAAGTTGGCACCAGCTCTGGAAACACCATATATTTT
CAISEVGTSSGNTIYF
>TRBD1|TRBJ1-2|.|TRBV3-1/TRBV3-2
TGTGCCAGCAGCAACAGGGGAGGAAACTATGGCTACACCTTC
CASSNRGGNYGYTF
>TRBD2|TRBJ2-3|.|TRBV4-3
TGCGCCAGCAGCCAAGGTCTGATTACTAGCGGGAGATTAGATACGCAGTATTTT
CASSQGLITSGRLDTQYF
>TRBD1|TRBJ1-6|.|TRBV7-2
TGTGCCAGCAGCTTAGAACAGGGGGCATTAGGTTCACCCCTCCACTTT
CASSLEQGALGSPLHF
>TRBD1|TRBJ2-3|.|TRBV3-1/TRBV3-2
TGTGCCAGCAGCCCCCGGGACAGGGCCACAGATACGCAGTATTTT
CASSPRDRATDTQYF
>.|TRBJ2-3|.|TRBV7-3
TGTGCCAGCAGCTTACCCCCCCTGGGGGGATCGCTGGGGTCGCAGTATTTT
CASSLPPLGGSLGSQYF
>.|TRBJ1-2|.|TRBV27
TGTGCCAGCAGTTTAAGCCGAAACAGGGTAGTGCACTATGGCTACACCTTC
CASSLSRNRVVHYGYTF
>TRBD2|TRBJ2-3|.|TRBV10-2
TGCGCCAGCAGAATAACTAGCGGGGGGAATACGCAGTATTTT
CASRITSGGNTQYF
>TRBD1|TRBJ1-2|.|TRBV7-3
TGTGCCAGCAGGTTCTCAGGTGGAGGGGGCGACTATGGCTACACCTTC
CASRFSGGGGDYGYTF
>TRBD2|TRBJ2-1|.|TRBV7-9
TGTGCCAGCAGCTTAGGTAGCGGGGAACTTTACAATGAGCAGTTCTTC
CASSLGSGELYNEQFF